This T cell receptor (beta chain) was sequenced for a study of T cell repertoires in cytomegalovirus infection. Background on the study: CMV infection together with matching HLA type was indicated by public TCR beta signatures. Whole-study findings and limits: The ex vivo response showed dominance by HLA-C-restricted CMV-specific TCR beta clonotypes.

Germline CDR1 reads MNHEY; CDR2 reads SMNVEV (reference sequence). The CDR3 is made up of 14 amino acids. The ends lost 6 bases at V and 7 bases at J; junction bases unmatched: 11. In this sample, this clonotype turned up many times. The antigen is unknown. TCRdb ran MiXCR on the reads and lists one entry per CDR3 protein. The table records around 100,000 distinct CDR3 sequences, over 9.5% of them present only once. This TCR was sampled from a human donor in good health (CMV status not recorded). Some clones in this sample may be carry-over from other donors' samples. The rearrangement links TRBV27 to TRBJ2-7; 8 bases map to TRBD1. Sequencing input: PBMCs, sequenced either directly or after in vitro stimulation (not recorded which). The CDR3 reads CASRGTGGFGEQYV. DNA for the CDR3: TGTGCCAGCAGGGGGACAGGCGGATTTGGGGAGCAGTACGTC.